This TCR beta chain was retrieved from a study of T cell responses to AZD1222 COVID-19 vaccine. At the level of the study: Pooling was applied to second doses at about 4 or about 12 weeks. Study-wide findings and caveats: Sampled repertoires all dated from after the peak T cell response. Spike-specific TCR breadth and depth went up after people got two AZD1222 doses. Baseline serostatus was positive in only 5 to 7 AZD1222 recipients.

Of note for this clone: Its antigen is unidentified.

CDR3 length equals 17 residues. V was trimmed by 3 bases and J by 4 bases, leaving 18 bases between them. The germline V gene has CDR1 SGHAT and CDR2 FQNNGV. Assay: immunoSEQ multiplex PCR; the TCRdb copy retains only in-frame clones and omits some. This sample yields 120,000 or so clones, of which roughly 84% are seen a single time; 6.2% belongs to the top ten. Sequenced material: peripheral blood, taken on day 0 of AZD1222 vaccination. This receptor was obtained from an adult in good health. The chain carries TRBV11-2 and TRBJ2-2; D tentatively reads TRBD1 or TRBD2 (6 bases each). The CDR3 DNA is TGTGCCAGCAGCTTGGGGGGACACCTTTTGGGCACCGGGGAGCTGTTTTTT. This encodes CASSLGGHLLGTGELFF.